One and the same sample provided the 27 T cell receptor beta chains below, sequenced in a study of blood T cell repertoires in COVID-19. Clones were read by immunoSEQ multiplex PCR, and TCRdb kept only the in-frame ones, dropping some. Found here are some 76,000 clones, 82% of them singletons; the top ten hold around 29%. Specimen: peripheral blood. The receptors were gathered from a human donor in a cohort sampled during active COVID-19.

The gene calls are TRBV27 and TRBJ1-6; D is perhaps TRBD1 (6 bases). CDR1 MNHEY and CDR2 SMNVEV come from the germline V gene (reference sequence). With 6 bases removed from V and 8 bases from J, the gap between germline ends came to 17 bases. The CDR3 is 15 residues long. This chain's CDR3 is CASSKTRGSDSPLHF. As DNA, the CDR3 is TGTGCCAGCAGCAAAACTAGGGGGTCAGATTCACCCCTCCACTTT.

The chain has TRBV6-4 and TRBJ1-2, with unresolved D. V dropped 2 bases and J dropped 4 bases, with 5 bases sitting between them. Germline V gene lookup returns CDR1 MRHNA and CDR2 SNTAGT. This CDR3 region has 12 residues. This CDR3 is CASSDGPYGYTF. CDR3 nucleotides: TGTGCCAGCAGTGACGGGCCCTATGGCTACACCTTC.

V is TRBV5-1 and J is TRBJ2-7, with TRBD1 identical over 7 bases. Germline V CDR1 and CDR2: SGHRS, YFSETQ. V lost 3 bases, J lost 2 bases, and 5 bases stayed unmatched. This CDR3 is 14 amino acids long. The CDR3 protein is CASSSGTATYEQYF. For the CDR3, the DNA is TGCGCCAGCAGCTCCGGGACAGCTACCTACGAGCAGTACTTC.

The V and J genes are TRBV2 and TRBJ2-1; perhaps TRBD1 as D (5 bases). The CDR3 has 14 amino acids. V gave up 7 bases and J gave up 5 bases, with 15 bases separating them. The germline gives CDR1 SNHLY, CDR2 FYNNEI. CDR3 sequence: CASKKWQGDNEQFF. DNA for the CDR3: TGTGCCAGCAAGAAGTGGCAGGGCGACAATGAGCAGTTCTTC.

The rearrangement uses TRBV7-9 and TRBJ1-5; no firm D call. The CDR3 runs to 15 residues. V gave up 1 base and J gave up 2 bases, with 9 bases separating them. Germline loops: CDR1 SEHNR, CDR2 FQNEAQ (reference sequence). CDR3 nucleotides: TGTGCCAGCAGCTTAGGAGCTCGGGGCAATCAGCCCCAGCATTTT. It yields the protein CASSLGARGNQPQHF.

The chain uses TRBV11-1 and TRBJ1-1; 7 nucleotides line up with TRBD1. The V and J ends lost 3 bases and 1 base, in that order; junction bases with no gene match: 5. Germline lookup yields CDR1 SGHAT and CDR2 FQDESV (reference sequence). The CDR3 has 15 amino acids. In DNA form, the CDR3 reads TGTGCCAGCAGCTTGCCGGGACAGCCGAACACTGAAGCTTTCTTT. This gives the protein CASSLPGQPNTEAFF. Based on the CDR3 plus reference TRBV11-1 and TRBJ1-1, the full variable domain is EAEVAQSPRYKITEKSQAVAFWCDPISGHATLYWYRQILGQGPELLVQFQDESVVDDSQLPKDRFSAERLKGVDSTLKIQPAELGDSAMYLCASSLPGQPNTEAFFGQGTRLTVV.

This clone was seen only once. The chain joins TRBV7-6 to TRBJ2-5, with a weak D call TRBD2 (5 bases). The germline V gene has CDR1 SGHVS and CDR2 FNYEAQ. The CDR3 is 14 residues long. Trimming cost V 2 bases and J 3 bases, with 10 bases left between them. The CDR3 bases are TGTGCCAGCAGCTTACTAGTCGGGAAAGAGACCCAGTACTTC. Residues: CASSLLVGKETQYF. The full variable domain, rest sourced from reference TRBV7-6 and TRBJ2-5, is GAGVSQSPRYKVTKRGQDVALRCDPISGHVSLYWYRQALGQGPEFLTYFNYEAQQDKSGLPNDRFSAERPEGSISTLTIQRTEQRDSAMYRCASSLLVGKETQYFGPGTRLLVL.

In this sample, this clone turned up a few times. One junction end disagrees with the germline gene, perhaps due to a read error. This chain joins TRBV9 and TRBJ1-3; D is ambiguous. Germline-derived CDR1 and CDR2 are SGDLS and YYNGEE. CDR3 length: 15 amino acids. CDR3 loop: CASSVDPGSENTIYF. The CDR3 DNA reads TGTGCCAGCAGCGTAGATCCGGGGTCTGAAAACACCATATATTTT.

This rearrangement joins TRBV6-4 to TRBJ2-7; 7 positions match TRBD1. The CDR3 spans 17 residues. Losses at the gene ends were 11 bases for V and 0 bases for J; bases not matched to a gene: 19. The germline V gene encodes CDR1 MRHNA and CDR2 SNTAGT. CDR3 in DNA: TGTGCCCCAACAACCGACAGGGACGACCGGAGCTCCTACGAGCAGTACTTC. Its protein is CAPTTDRDDRSSYEQYF.

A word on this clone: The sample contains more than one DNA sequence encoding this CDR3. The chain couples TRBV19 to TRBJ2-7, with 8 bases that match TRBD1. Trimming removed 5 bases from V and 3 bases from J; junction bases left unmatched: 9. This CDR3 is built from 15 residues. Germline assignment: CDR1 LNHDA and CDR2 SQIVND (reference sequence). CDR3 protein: CASSPGQGGGYEQYF. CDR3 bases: TGTGCCAGTAGTCCCGGACAGGGTGGAGGCTACGAGCAGTACTTC.

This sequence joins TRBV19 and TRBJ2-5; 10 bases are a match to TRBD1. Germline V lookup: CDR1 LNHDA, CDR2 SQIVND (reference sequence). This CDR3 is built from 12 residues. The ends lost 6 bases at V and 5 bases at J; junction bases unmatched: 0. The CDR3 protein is CASRTGGETQYF. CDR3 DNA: TGTGCCAGTAGGACAGGGGGCGAGACCCAGTACTTC.

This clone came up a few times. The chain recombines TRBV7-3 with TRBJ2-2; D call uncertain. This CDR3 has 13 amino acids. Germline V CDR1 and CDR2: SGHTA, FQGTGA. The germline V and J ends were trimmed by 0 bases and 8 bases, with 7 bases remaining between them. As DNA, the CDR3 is TGTGCCAGCAGCTTAACCGGTTCGGGGGAGCTGTTTTTT. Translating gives CASSLTGSGELFF. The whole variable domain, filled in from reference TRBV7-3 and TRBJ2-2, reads GAGVSQTPSNKVTEKGKYVELRCDPISGHTALYWYRQSLGQGPEFLIYFQGTGAADDSGLPNDRFFAVRPEGSVSTLKIQRTERGDSAVYLCASSLTGSGELFFGEGSRLTVL.

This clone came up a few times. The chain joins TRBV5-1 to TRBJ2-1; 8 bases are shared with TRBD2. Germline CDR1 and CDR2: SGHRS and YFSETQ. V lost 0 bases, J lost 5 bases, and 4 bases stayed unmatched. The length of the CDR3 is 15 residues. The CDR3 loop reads CASSLVLAVNNEQFF. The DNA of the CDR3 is TGCGCCAGCAGCTTGGTACTAGCGGTGAACAATGAGCAGTTCTTC.

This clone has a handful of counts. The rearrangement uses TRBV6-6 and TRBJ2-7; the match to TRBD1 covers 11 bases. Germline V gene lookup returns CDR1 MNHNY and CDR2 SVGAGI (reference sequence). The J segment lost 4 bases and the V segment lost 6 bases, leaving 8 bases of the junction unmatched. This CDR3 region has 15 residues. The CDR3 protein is CASSSPGQGEYEQYF. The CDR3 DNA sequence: TGTGCCAGCAGCTCGCCGGGACAGGGGGAGTACGAGCAGTACTTC.

The DNA for the CDR3 is TGTGCCAGCTCACCCCTGGCAGGTAGTGAAAAACTGTTTTTT. It yields the protein CASSPLAGSEKLFF. The chain recombines TRBV18 with TRBJ1-4; D is uncertain. Germline V gene lookup returns CDR1 KGHSH and CDR2 LQKENI. V was clipped by 3 bases and J by 7 bases, with 12 bases between them. The CDR3 is 14 amino acids.

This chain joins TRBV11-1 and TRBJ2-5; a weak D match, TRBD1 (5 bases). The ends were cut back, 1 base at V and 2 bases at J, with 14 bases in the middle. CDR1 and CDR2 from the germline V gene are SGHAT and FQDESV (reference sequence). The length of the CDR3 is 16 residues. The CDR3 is CASSLGRGGPQETQYF. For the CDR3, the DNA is TGTGCCAGCAGCTTAGGAAGGGGCGGCCCACAAGAGACCCAGTACTTC.

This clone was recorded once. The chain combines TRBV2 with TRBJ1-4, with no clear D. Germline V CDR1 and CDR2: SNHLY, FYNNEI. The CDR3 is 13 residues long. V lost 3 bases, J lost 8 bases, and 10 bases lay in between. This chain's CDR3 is CASSDLAKEKLFF. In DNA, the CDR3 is TGTGCCAGCAGTGATCTGGCAAAGGAAAAACTGTTTTTT.

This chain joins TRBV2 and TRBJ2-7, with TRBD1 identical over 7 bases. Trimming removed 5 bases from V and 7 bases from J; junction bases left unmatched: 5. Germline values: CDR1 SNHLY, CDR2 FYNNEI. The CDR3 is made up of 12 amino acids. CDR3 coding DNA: TGTGCCAGCAGTCGACAGGGCCGGGAGCAGTACTTC. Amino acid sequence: CASSRQGREQYF. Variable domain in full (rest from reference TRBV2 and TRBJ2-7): EPEVTQTPSHQVTQMGQEVILRCVPISNHLYFYWYRQILGQKVEFLVSFYNNEISEKSEIFDDQFSVERPDGSNFTLKIRSTKLEDSAMYFCASSRQGREQYFGPGTRLTVT.

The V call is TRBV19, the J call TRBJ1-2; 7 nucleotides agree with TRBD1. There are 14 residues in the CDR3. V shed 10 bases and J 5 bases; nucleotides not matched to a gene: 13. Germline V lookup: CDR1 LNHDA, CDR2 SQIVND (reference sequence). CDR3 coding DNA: TGTGCCACTCGAAGAGGGGGACAGTTTTATGGCTACACCTTC. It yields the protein CATRRGGQFYGYTF.

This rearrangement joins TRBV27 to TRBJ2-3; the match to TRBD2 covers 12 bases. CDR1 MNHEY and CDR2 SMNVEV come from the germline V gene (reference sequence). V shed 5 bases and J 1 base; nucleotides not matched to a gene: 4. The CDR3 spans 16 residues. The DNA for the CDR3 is TGTGCCAGCAGTAAAAGGACTAGCGGGGGCACAGATACGCAGTATTTT. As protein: CASSKRTSGGTDTQYF.

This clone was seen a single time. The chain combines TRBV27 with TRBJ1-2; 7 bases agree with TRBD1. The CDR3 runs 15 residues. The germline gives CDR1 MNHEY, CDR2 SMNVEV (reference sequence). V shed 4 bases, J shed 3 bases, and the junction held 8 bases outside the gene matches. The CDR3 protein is CASSSEYRGHYGYTF. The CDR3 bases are TGTGCCAGCAGTTCGGAATACAGGGGCCACTATGGCTACACCTTC.

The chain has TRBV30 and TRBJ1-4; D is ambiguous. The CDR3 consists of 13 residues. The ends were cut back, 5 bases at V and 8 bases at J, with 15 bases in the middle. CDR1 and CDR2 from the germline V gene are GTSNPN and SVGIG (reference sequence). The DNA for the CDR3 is TGTGCCTGGCTCGCCCTGAATGAGGAAAAACTGTTTTTT. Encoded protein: CAWLALNEEKLFF.

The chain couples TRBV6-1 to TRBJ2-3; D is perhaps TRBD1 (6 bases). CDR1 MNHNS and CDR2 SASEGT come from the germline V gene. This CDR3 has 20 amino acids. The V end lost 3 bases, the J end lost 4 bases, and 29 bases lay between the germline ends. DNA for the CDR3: TGTGCCAGCAGTGAGGAAGGGGCTAATGCGGTGGGGGCATTAGCAGATACGCAGTATTTT. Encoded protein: CASSEEGANAVGALADTQYF.

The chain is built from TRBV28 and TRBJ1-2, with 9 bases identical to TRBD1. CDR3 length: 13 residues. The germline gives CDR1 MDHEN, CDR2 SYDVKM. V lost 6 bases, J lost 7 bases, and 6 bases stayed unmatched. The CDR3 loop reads CASRVGDRAGYTF. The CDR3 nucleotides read TGTGCCAGCAGAGTTGGGGACAGGGCTGGCTACACCTTC.

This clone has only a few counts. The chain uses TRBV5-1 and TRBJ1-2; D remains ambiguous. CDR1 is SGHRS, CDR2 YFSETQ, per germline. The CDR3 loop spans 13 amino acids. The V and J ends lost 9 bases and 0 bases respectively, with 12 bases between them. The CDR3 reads CATSTGANYGYTF. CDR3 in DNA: TGCGCCACCTCCACCGGAGCTAACTATGGCTACACCTTC.

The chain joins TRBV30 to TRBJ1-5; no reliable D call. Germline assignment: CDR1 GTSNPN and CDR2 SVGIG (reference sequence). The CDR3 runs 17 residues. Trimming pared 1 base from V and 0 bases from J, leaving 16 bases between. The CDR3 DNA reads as TGTGCCTGGAGTGGGCCCTCTGCAGGTTTTAGCAATCAGCCCCAGCATTTT. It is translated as CAWSGPSAGFSNQPQHF. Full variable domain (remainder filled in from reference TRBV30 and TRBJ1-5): SQTIHQWPATLVQPVGSPLSLECTVEGTSNPNLYWYRQAAGRGLQLLFYSVGIGQISSEVPQNLSASRPQDRQFILSSKKLLLSDSGFYLCAWSGPSAGFSNQPQHFGDGTRLSIL.

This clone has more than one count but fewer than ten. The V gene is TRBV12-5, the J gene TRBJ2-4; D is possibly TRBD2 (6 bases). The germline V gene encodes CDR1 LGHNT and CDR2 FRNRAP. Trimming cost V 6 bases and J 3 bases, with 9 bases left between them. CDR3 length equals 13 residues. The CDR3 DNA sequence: TGTGCTAGTGGAGCGGGTGTCAAAAACATTCAGTACTTC. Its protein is CASGAGVKNIQYF.